The 20 T cell receptor beta chains in this list originate from one sample, sequenced in a study of blood T cell repertoires in COVID-19. Assay used: immunoSEQ multiplex PCR; TCRdb lists only in-frame clones, some missing. The table shows around 85,000 clones, with 90% occurring only once. The sample comprised peripheral blood. These TCRs come from an elderly woman with active or convalescent COVID-19.

V is TRBV6-1 and J is TRBJ2-5; D remains unclear. With 3 bases removed from V and 1 base from J, the gap between germline ends came to 6 bases. Looked up from germline, CDR1 is MNHNS and CDR2 is SASEGT. This CDR3 has 13 amino acids. CDR3 bases: TGTGCCAGCAGTGACAGGTTCCAAGAGACCCAGTACTTC. This sequence encodes CASSDRFQETQYF.

The DNA for the CDR3 is TGTGCCAGCAGTTTACCGGGGAGCTATGGCTACACCTTC. It is translated as CASSLPGSYGYTF. This chain links TRBV28 with TRBJ1-2, with D unresolved. V lost 2 bases, J lost 4 bases, and 8 bases lay in between. The CDR3 is made up of 13 amino acids. Germline CDR1 and CDR2: MDHEN and SYDVKM.

The rearrangement uses TRBV5-1 and TRBJ2-3; D may be TRBD1 (6 bases). Germline CDR1 reads SGHRS; CDR2 reads YFSETQ. Trimming took 1 base from V and 5 from J, leaving 14 bases between them. CDR3 length: 15 residues. Here the CDR3 reads CASSLPRDNQDTQYF. CDR3 nucleotide sequence: TGCGCCAGCAGCTTGCCCCGGGACAATCAAGATACGCAGTATTTT.

The V gene is TRBV4-3, the J gene TRBJ1-6; D is perhaps TRBD1 (6 bases). V lost 4 bases and J lost 6, with 16 bases in between. The germline V gene encodes CDR1 LGHNA and CDR2 YSLEER. The CDR3 length is 16 residues. CDR3 in DNA: TGCGCCAGCAGCCCCGTCGGCTGGGGGCTTAATTCACCCCTCCACTTT. Protein product: CASSPVGWGLNSPLHF.

The rearrangement joins TRBV5-4 to TRBJ1-4, with D hard to call. This CDR3 has 14 amino acids. Trimming pared 2 bases from V and 8 bases from J, leaving 13 bases between. Germline CDR1 and CDR2: SGHNT and YYREEE (reference sequence). The CDR3 reads CASSLWQEEEKLFF. In nucleotides, the CDR3 is TGTGCCAGCAGCTTATGGCAGGAGGAAGAAAAACTGTTTTTT.

The chain couples TRBV6-6 to TRBJ1-2, with D tentatively TRBD1 (6 bases). CDR1 and CDR2 from the germline V gene are MNHNY and SVGAGI (reference sequence). The CDR3 is 13 amino acids. Deletions cut 7 bases from V and 1 base from J, with 10 bases between. The CDR3 nucleotides are TGTGCCAGCACACAGGGTCTTAACTATGGCTACACCTTC. It codes for CASTQGLNYGYTF.

The chain employs TRBV18 and TRBJ2-7; 7 bases agree with TRBD2. Germline-derived CDR1 and CDR2 are KGHSH and LQKENI. V trimming: 3 bases; J trimming: 3 bases; junction bases outside the gene matches: 8. The CDR3 consists of 15 residues. The CDR3 coding sequence is TGTGCCAGCTCACCCGAAGCGGGGTCTAACTACGAGCAGTACTTC. It encodes CASSPEAGSNYEQYF.

V gene TRBV29-1 combines with J gene TRBJ2-2; 11 nucleotides match TRBD2. The J segment lost 1 base and the V segment lost 2 bases, leaving 0 bases of the junction unmatched. CDR3 length: 15 residues. CDR1 is SQVTM, CDR2 ANQGSEA, per germline. The CDR3 region is CSVELAGGNTGELFF. In nucleotides, the CDR3 is TGCAGCGTTGAACTAGCGGGAGGGAACACCGGGGAGCTGTTTTTT.

The J gene is TRBJ1-1, the V gene TRBV27; D remains ambiguous. There are 13 residues in the CDR3. Deletions cut 10 bases from V and 2 bases from J, with 14 bases between. The germline CDR1 and CDR2 sequences are MNHEY and SMNVEV (reference sequence). CDR3: CATGVTTNTEAFF. CDR3 DNA sequence: TGTGCCACCGGGGTTACCACAAACACTGAAGCTTTCTTT.

The chain has TRBV2 and TRBJ2-7; the D is unclear. Trimming left V 3 bases short and J 6 bases short, with 9 bases between. The CDR3 covers 12 residues. Germline V gene lookup returns CDR1 SNHLY and CDR2 FYNNEI. The CDR3 nucleotides read TGTGCCAGCAGTGAGACCAGGCGCGAGCAGTACTTC. This gives the protein CASSETRREQYF.

The chain has TRBV18 and TRBJ1-1, with D hard to call. The V end lost 2 bases, the J end lost 2 bases, and 9 bases lay between the germline ends. This CDR3 comprises 14 residues. Germline lookup yields CDR1 KGHSH and CDR2 LQKENI. CDR3 sequence reads: CASSPNSGNTEAFF. The CDR3 nucleotides are TGTGCCAGCTCACCAAACAGTGGTAACACTGAAGCTTTCTTT. Full variable domain (rest looked up from reference TRBV18 and TRBJ1-1): NAGVMQNPRHLVRRRGQEARLRCSPMKGHSHVYWYRQLPEEGLKFMVYLQKENIIDESGMPKERFSAEFPKEGPSILRIQQVVRGDSAAYFCASSPNSGNTEAFFGQGTRLTVV.

This chain joins TRBV28 and TRBJ2-7; D unresolved. From germline, CDR1 is MDHEN and CDR2 SYDVKM. The CDR3 runs to 12 residues. Trimming removed 3 bases from V and 6 bases from J, with 9 bases in between. The CDR3 region is CASSFSPREQYF. The DNA of the CDR3 is TGTGCCAGCAGTTTTTCACCGCGCGAGCAGTACTTC.

This clone was seen a few times. The gene calls are TRBV30 and TRBJ2-7; 8 bases agree with TRBD1. This CDR3 has 12 amino acids. Germline loops: CDR1 GTSNPN, CDR2 SVGIG (reference sequence). Trimming at V came to 0 bases and at J to 6 bases, leaving 1 base not matched to a gene. CDR3 sequence: CAWSVTGAEQYF. The CDR3 bases are TGTGCCTGGAGTGTGACAGGGGCCGAGCAGTACTTC.

The rearrangement joins TRBV7-2 to TRBJ2-3; no firm D call. V dropped 5 bases and J dropped 1 base, with 10 bases sitting between them. This CDR3 has 14 amino acids. Looked up from germline, CDR1 is SGHTA and CDR2 is FQGNSA. The DNA for the CDR3 is TGTGCCAGCAGCCAGATGGGCGGCACAGATACGCAGTATTTT. Amino acids: CASSQMGGTDTQYF.

The chain joins TRBV5-1 to TRBJ2-5; the D is unclear. Trimming cost V 0 bases and J 5 bases, with 11 bases left between them. Germline-derived CDR1 and CDR2 are SGHRS and YFSETQ. The CDR3 runs to 14 residues. The CDR3 coding sequence is TGCGCCAGCAGCTTGGCTGCGGTCCGGGAGACCCAGTACTTC. It translates to CASSLAAVRETQYF.

V and J are TRBV24-1 and TRBJ2-3; tentatively, D is TRBD2 (5 bases). The germline V and J ends were trimmed by 3 bases and 2 bases, with 11 bases remaining between them. The CDR3 contains 15 residues. Germline V gene data show CDR1 as KGHDR and CDR2 as SFDVKD. This CDR3 reads CATSDGKRITDTQYF. Here the CDR3 DNA reads TGTGCCACCAGTGATGGGAAGCGGATCACAGATACGCAGTATTTT.

The chain combines TRBV7-2 with TRBJ2-1; weak D call: TRBD1 (6 bases). The CDR3 spans 14 residues. Trimming took off 5 bases at V and 7 bases at J, with 15 bases between the two ends. CDR1 SGHTA and CDR2 FQGNSA come from the germline V gene. CDR3 in DNA: TGTGCCAGCAGCCTCGCCAGGGGTGGTAATGAGCAGTTCTTC. As protein: CASSLARGGNEQFF.

The chain recombines TRBV3-1 (or the pseudogene TRBV3-2) with TRBJ2-7; a possible D gene is TRBD1 (6 bases). This CDR3 contains 16 residues. V lost 0 bases, J lost 6 bases, and 18 bases lay in between. Germline V gives CDR1 LGHDT, CDR2 YNNKEL (reference sequence). CDR3 region: CASSQERTGRGLEQYF. In nucleotides, the CDR3 is TGTGCCAGCAGCCAAGAACGCACAGGGCGTGGTCTCGAGCAGTACTTC.

J is TRBJ2-7 and V is TRBV5-1, with 11 bases identical to TRBD2. J lost 0 bases, V lost 4 bases, and 0 bases had no gene match. Germline CDR1 reads SGHRS; CDR2 reads YFSETQ. This CDR3 region has 14 residues. The CDR3 reads CASSGTSGSYEQYF. In DNA, the CDR3 is TGCGCCAGCAGCGGGACTAGCGGCTCCTACGAGCAGTACTTC.

The chain employs TRBV30 and TRBJ1-6, with D uncertain. Germline CDR1 is GTSNPN and CDR2 is SVGIG (reference sequence). The ends were cut back, 3 bases at V and 7 bases at J, with 13 bases in the middle. This CDR3 is 14 amino acids long. In DNA, the CDR3 is TGTGCCTGGAGGAGGGTAGATCGAAATTCACCCCTCCACTTT. This gives the protein CAWRRVDRNSPLHF.